This T cell receptor (beta chain) originates from a study of blood T cell repertoires in COVID-19. The CDR3 is 15 amino acids. The V gene lost 0 bases and the J gene lost 7 bases, with 10 bases spanning the gap. The germline gives CDR1 MNHEY, CDR2 SMNVEV (reference sequence). TCRdb's table, derived via immunoSEQ multiplex PCR, lists solely in-frame clones and lacks some. Here the sample spans 360,000 or so clones, roughly 90% being singletons. Enrollees, roughly 18 to 89 years old, lived in around 23 US areas. A COVID-19 case had been met by exposed participants during the 2 weeks before study entry. Sequencing was performed on PBMCs or T cells enriched from blood (not recorded which). This chain links TRBV27 with TRBJ1-6; no firm D call. The sequence was collected from a woman aged 30 to 39 who had been exposed to COVID-19. The CDR3 here is CASSLSGGINSPLHF. CDR3 bases: TGTGCCAGCAGTTTATCAGGAGGGATCAATTCACCCCTCCACTTT.